These 27 T cell receptor beta chains were sequenced from one sample in a study of beta chain features in type 1 diabetes. cDNA synthesis used the whole RNA isolate, giving expressed TCRB sequences. Sequenced by immunoSEQ multiplex PCR; TCRdb stores in-frame clones only, minus some. Of around 430,000 clones listed, approximately 28% were seen once; the top ten hold 0.06% to 0.07%. Material for sequencing was naive CD4+ T cells from blood. All receptors come from a man aged 18-30 years in good health.

This clone was found a few times. V is TRBV7-2 and J is TRBJ2-3; D uncertain. CDR3 size: 14 residues. CDR1 SGHTA and CDR2 FQGNSA come from the germline V gene. V was trimmed by 2 bases and J by 5 bases, leaving 11 bases between them. The CDR3 loop is CASSLHQERDTQYF. For the CDR3, the DNA is TGTGCCAGCAGCTTACACCAGGAGAGAGATACGCAGTATTTT.

This clone was found a few times. The chain uses TRBV14 and TRBJ2-5; D not certain. In germline, CDR1 is SGHDN, CDR2 FVKESK. The CDR3 covers 15 residues. V lost 0 bases and J lost 3, with 11 bases in between. CDR3 DNA: TGTGCCAGCAGCCAAGATATAGGGAAGGAAGAGACCCAGTACTTC. As protein: CASSQDIGKEETQYF.

In DNA, the CDR3 is TGCAGCGTTGAAGGGGCGGGAGGAGTGGGTACGCAGTATTTT. Amino acids: CSVEGAGGVGTQYF. This sequence joins TRBV29-1 and TRBJ2-3; TRBD2 agrees at 8 bases. The CDR3 has 14 amino acids. The V gene end was trimmed by 1 base and the J gene end by 8 bases; junction bases not matched to a gene: 8. Germline CDR1 reads SQVTM; CDR2 reads ANQGSEA.

The chain carries TRBV30 and TRBJ2-7; D is possibly TRBD2 (6 bases). CDR1 and CDR2 (germline): GTSNPN, SVGIG (reference sequence). This CDR3 comprises 14 residues. V was cut by 2 bases and J by 3 bases, with 14 bases left in between. The CDR3 reads CAWSLRFGSYEQYF. The CDR3 DNA reads TGTGCCTGGAGTTTGCGTTTCGGGAGCTACGAGCAGTACTTC.

The chain recombines TRBV6-1 with TRBJ2-5; no definite D call. Germline CDR1 is MNHNS and CDR2 is SASEGT. Trimming cost V 3 bases and J 5 bases, with 10 bases left between them. This CDR3 is built from 13 residues. CDR3 nucleotide sequence: TGTGCCAGCAGTGACCTAGAGAAGGAGACCCAGTACTTC. Amino acid sequence: CASSDLEKETQYF.

The chain employs TRBV14 and TRBJ2-2; D unclear. The germline V gene has CDR1 SGHDN and CDR2 FVKESK. The V gene lost 4 bases and the J gene lost 6 bases, with 12 bases spanning the gap. The CDR3 consists of 14 residues. The CDR3 region is CASSRLRPPGELFF. DNA for the CDR3: TGTGCCAGCAGCCGGCTACGGCCGCCCGGGGAGCTGTTTTTT. Complete variable domain (other parts from reference TRBV14 and TRBJ2-2): EAGVTQFPSHSVIEKGQTVTLRCDPISGHDNLYWYRRVMGKEIKFLLHFVKESKQDESGMPNNRFLAERTGGTYSTLKVQPAELEDSGVYFCASSRLRPPGELFFGEGSRLTVL.

The chain combines TRBV5-1 with TRBJ2-7; D is perhaps TRBD2 (5 bases). The ends were cut back, 4 bases at V and 3 bases at J, with 14 bases in the middle. CDR1 and CDR2 from the germline V gene are SGHRS and YFSETQ. The CDR3 length is 14 residues. The CDR3 nucleotides are TGCGCCAGCAGCAGTCCCTCGGGGAGCTACGAGCAGTACTTC. This translates into CASSSPSGSYEQYF.

This clone was observed a handful of times. CDR3: CAWSAGAPYEQYF. In nucleotides, the CDR3 is TGTGCCTGGAGTGCAGGGGCCCCCTACGAGCAGTACTTC. The chain has TRBV30 and TRBJ2-7; D may be TRBD1 (6 bases). Germline CDR1 is GTSNPN and CDR2 is SVGIG (reference sequence). V dropped 1 base and J dropped 2 bases, with 9 bases sitting between them. CDR3 length: 13 amino acids.

This clone was observed a few times. V gene TRBV18 combines with J gene TRBJ2-4, with 8 bases fitting TRBD1. V lost 6 bases and J lost 7; bases outside the gene matches: 8. This CDR3 has 14 residues. Looked up from germline, CDR1 is KGHSH and CDR2 is LQKENI. CDR3 DNA sequence: TGTGCCAGCTCTGCCGACAGGGGTGGGAACATTCAGTACTTC. Translating it yields CASSADRGGNIQYF.

The rearrangement uses TRBV6-1 and TRBJ2-1; 8 bases fit TRBD2. Trimming at V came to 5 bases and at J to 4 bases, leaving 7 bases not matched to a gene. CDR1 and CDR2 (germline): MNHNS, SASEGT. The CDR3 sequence is 15 residues long. The CDR3 spells CASSSVAGSYNEQFF. In nucleotides, the CDR3 is TGTGCCAGCAGTTCCGTAGCGGGGTCTTACAATGAGCAGTTCTTC.

The genes are TRBV15 and TRBJ2-3, with 11 positions matching TRBD2. The CDR3 totals 14 residues. Per germline, CDR1 LNHNV and CDR2 YYDKDF (reference sequence). V trimming: 4 bases; J trimming: 6 bases; junction bases outside the gene matches: 3. The CDR3 sequence: CATSKTSGIDTQYF. The CDR3 DNA reads TGTGCCACCAGCAAGACTAGCGGGATTGATACGCAGTATTTT.

The chain joins TRBV29-1 to TRBJ2-7, with 7 nucleotides matching TRBD2. The CDR3 is made up of 12 amino acids. Trimming removed 5 bases from V and 4 bases from J; junction bases left unmatched: 5. Germline V CDR1 and CDR2: SQVTM, ANQGSEA. The CDR3 sequence is CSVMTSLYEQYF. CDR3 nucleotide sequence: TGCAGCGTTATGACTAGCCTTTACGAGCAGTACTTC.

A few counts support this clone. The sample carries other DNA sequences with the same CDR3. The chain joins TRBV5-1 to TRBJ2-7; D possibly matches TRBD1 or TRBD2 (5 bases each). Deletions cut 0 bases from V and 3 bases from J, with 7 bases between. This CDR3 has 13 amino acids. Germline CDR1 and CDR2: SGHRS and YFSETQ. CDR3 residues: CASSLGDGYEQYF. The CDR3 DNA sequence: TGCGCCAGCAGCTTGGGGGACGGCTACGAGCAGTACTTC.

The rearrangement links TRBV30 to TRBJ1-1; D might be TRBD1 (5 bases). V gave up 5 bases and J gave up 0 bases, with 7 bases separating them. This CDR3 region has 12 residues. The germline CDR1 and CDR2 sequences are GTSNPN and SVGIG (reference sequence). The CDR3 protein is CAWGHLNTEAFF. The CDR3 nucleotides read TGTGCCTGGGGACATTTGAACACTGAAGCTTTCTTT.

As for this clone: This sample includes further DNA sequences coding for the same CDR3. The rearrangement uses TRBV29-1 and TRBJ1-4, with D perhaps matching TRBD1 (5 bases). Germline CDR1 is SQVTM and CDR2 is ANQGSEA. The ends were cut back, 7 bases at V and 5 bases at J, with 14 bases in the middle. The CDR3 consists of 13 residues. The CDR3 bases are TGCAGCGCCCTGGGGACTGGGAATGAAAAACTGTTTTTT. Translating gives CSALGTGNEKLFF.

This clone came up a few times. The gene calls are TRBV28 and TRBJ2-1; perhaps TRBD1 as D (6 bases). CDR3 size: 17 residues. Trimming pared 4 bases from V and 1 base from J, leaving 17 bases between. CDR1 MDHEN and CDR2 SYDVKM come from the germline V gene. CDR3 coding DNA: TGTGCCAGCAGTTATGCGGCTACAGGGTATTCCTACAATGAGCAGTTCTTC. Amino acids: CASSYAATGYSYNEQFF. The entire variable domain, with the rest obtained from reference TRBV28 and TRBJ2-1, is as follows: DVKVTQSSRYLVKRTGEKVFLECVQDMDHENMFWYRQDPGLGLRLIYFSYDVKMKEKGDIPEGYSVSREKKERFSLILESASTNQTSMYLCASSYAATGYSYNEQFFGPGTRLTVL.

This clone has only a few counts. The V call is TRBV5-1, the J call TRBJ2-7; 9 nucleotides line up with TRBD2. Germline CDR1 and CDR2: SGHRS and YFSETQ. The J segment lost 5 bases and the V segment lost 0 bases, leaving 6 bases of the junction unmatched. The CDR3 covers 15 residues. CDR3 loop: CASSLVLAGFHEQYF. The DNA for the CDR3 is TGCGCCAGCAGCTTGGTGCTAGCGGGATTCCACGAGCAGTACTTC.

This clone was counted a few times. The gene calls are TRBV7-9 and TRBJ2-7; 11 bases agree with TRBD2. The CDR3 is made up of 16 amino acids. Germline V gene sequence: CDR1 SEHNR, CDR2 FQNEAQ (reference sequence). V lost 5 bases, J lost 2 bases, and 8 bases stayed unmatched. CDR3 sequence: CASSPLGLAGAYEQYF. DNA for the CDR3: TGTGCCAGCAGCCCCCTTGGACTAGCGGGTGCCTACGAGCAGTACTTC. The complete variable domain, with remaining parts taken from reference TRBV7-9 and TRBJ2-7, reads DTGVSQNPRHKITKRGQNVTFRCDPISEHNRLYWYRQTLGQGPEFLTYFQNEAQLEKSRLLSDRFSAERPKGSFSTLEIQRTEQGDSAMYLCASSPLGLAGAYEQYFGPGTRLTVT.

The CDR3 nucleotides read TGTGCCAGCAGCCCAGGAGGTTTCGGGGACCACTACAATGAGCAGTTCTTC. This encodes CASSPGGFGDHYNEQFF. J is TRBJ2-1 and V is TRBV4-2; TRBD1 or TRBD2 may be the D gene (5 bases each). Trimming removed 4 bases at V and 3 bases at J, with 19 bases between. CDR1 LGHNA and CDR2 YNFKEQ come from the germline V gene. The CDR3 totals 17 residues.

This clone appeared a few times. The V call is TRBV29-1, the J call TRBJ2-7; D is ambiguous. From germline, CDR1 is SQVTM and CDR2 ANQGSEA. The length of the CDR3 is 10 residues. Deletions cut 4 bases from V and 3 bases from J, with 4 bases between. The CDR3, as DNA: TGCAGCGTTGCCAACTACGAGCAGTACTTC. Amino acids: CSVANYEQYF.

The chain couples TRBV5-6 to TRBJ1-1, with D unclear. V was trimmed by 5 bases and J by 6 bases, leaving 14 bases between them. There are 13 residues in the CDR3. Germline V CDR1 and CDR2: SGHDT, YYEEEE. In DNA, the CDR3 is TGTGCCAGCAGGTCCGTAGACGGGGCTGAAGCTTTCTTT. Translation: CASRSVDGAEAFF.

This clone was observed a handful of times. The chain carries TRBV5-1 and TRBJ2-2; D call uncertain. The germline V gene encodes CDR1 SGHRS and CDR2 YFSETQ. V was trimmed by 4 bases and J by 4 bases, leaving 11 bases between them. The CDR3 consists of 14 residues. The CDR3 here is CASSLRLGTGELFF. As DNA, the CDR3 is TGCGCCAGCAGCCTTAGATTGGGCACCGGGGAGCTGTTTTTT.

This clone was seen more than once but under ten times. The sample carries other DNA sequences with the same CDR3. The chain recombines TRBV7-2 with TRBJ2-5; D is possibly TRBD1 (5 bases). V lost 2 bases and J 6 bases, leaving 10 bases between the germline ends. CDR1 SGHTA and CDR2 FQGNSA come from the germline V gene. This CDR3 has 13 amino acids. CDR3 amino acids: CASSLQGQQTQYF. The CDR3 nucleotides are TGTGCCAGCAGCTTACAGGGTCAACAGACCCAGTACTTC.

The chain joins TRBV9 to TRBJ1-2; D call uncertain. The V end lost 0 bases, the J end lost 4 bases, and 13 bases lay between the germline ends. The length of the CDR3 is 15 residues. CDR1 and CDR2 (germline): SGDLS, YYNGEE. CDR3 sequence: CASSVEFSGSYGYTF. CDR3 DNA: TGTGCCAGCAGCGTAGAATTCAGCGGCTCCTATGGCTACACCTTC.

This clone was seen only a few times. The chain uses TRBV5-4 and TRBJ2-4, with D possibly TRBD1 on 7 matching bases. Trimming took 4 bases from V and 8 from J, leaving 25 bases between them. Germline V CDR1 and CDR2: SGHNT, YYREEE (reference sequence). This CDR3 has 17 amino acids. The DNA for the CDR3 is TGTGCCAGCAGCCCAGCCAGGGGGGTCAGAGAGACCCACATTCAGTACTTC. This translates into CASSPARGVRETHIQYF.

The chain couples TRBV7-9 to TRBJ1-1; unclear D gene. The CDR3 has 12 amino acids. The V and J ends lost 3 bases and 3 bases respectively, with 5 bases between them. CDR1 and CDR2 (germline): SEHNR, FQNEAQ (reference sequence). The chain's CDR3 is CASSFPYTEAFF. CDR3 sequence (DNA): TGTGCCAGCAGCTTCCCATACACTGAAGCTTTCTTT. The complete variable domain, with remaining parts taken from reference TRBV7-9 and TRBJ1-1, reads DTGVSQNPRHKITKRGQNVTFRCDPISEHNRLYWYRQTLGQGPEFLTYFQNEAQLEKSRLLSDRFSAERPKGSFSTLEIQRTEQGDSAMYLCASSFPYTEAFFGQGTRLTVV.

The J gene is TRBJ1-4, the V gene TRBV15, with D possibly matching TRBD1 (5 bases). V was clipped by 0 bases and J by 8 bases, with 13 bases between them. Germline V gene data show CDR1 as LNHNV and CDR2 as YYDKDF (reference sequence). CDR3 length equals 15 residues. CDR3 coding DNA: TGTGCCACCAGCAGAGATCTGACAGAAAGGGAAAAACTGTTTTTT. This encodes CATSRDLTEREKLFF.